The 7 T cell receptor beta chains listed next were all sequenced from one sample in a study of molecular identifiers for immune sequencing clone quantification. TCRdb reprocessed the PCR reads via MiXCR and lists one record per CDR3 protein. The sample holds approximately 320,000 distinct CDR3 sequences, about a quarter seen once. Sequenced: naive CD8+ T cells from blood, with Jurkat cell RNA spiked in. The sample's subset: FACS-sorted CD8+CD4-CCR7+CD45RA+ naive T cells. Every receptor here comes from a human donor in good health. Some libraries in this study had Jurkat cell RNA spiked in.

This clonotype was counted a few times. This rearrangement joins TRBV24-1 to TRBJ1-5; no definite D call. Trimming took 3 bases from V and 1 from J, leaving 6 bases between them. The CDR3 is made up of 14 amino acids. Germline lookup yields CDR1 KGHDR and CDR2 SFDVKD. CDR3 residues: CATSDSQSNQPQHF. The CDR3 DNA reads TGTGCCACCAGTGATAGCCAGAGCAATCAGCCCCAGCATTTT.

This clonotype showed up just a few times. In DNA, the CDR3 is TGTGCCAGTAGTAGCTGGACTAGCAATGACGAGACCCAGTACTTC. Translating it yields CASSSWTSNDETQYF. This chain connects TRBV19 to TRBJ2-5; 8 positions match TRBD2. The CDR3 covers 15 residues. The J segment lost 5 bases and the V segment lost 4 bases, leaving 9 bases of the junction unmatched. Germline V CDR1 and CDR2: LNHDA, SQIVND (reference sequence).

Concerning this clonotype: A single base separates this from a much larger clone, so it may be a read error. This sequence joins TRBV7-2 and TRBJ2-3; D gene unclear. V lost 5 bases, J lost 10 bases, and 13 bases lay in between. This CDR3 has 12 amino acids. Germline lookup yields CDR1 SGHTA and CDR2 FQGNSA. The CDR3 bases are TGTGCCAGCAGCCATATGGTGGATGCGCAGTATTTT. Amino acid sequence: CASSHMVDAQYF.

This clonotype was counted many times. This chain uses TRBV27 with TRBJ2-6; TRBD1 agrees at 8 bases. The CDR3 is 16 residues long. J was trimmed by 2 bases and V by 4 bases; bases with no gene match: 4. The germline V gene has CDR1 MNHEY and CDR2 SMNVEV (reference sequence). Written as DNA, the CDR3 is TGTGCCAGCAGTTCTCAGGGGGCAACTGGGGCCAACGTCCTGACTTTC. It is translated as CASSSQGATGANVLTF.

This clonotype has only a few counts. The chain has TRBV18 and TRBJ1-1, with 7 bases that match TRBD1. The CDR3 totals 14 residues. The germline CDR1 and CDR2 sequences are KGHSH and LQKENI. J lost 7 bases, V lost 2 bases, and 7 bases had no gene match. CDR3 sequence: CASSPNRGTDEAFF. The CDR3 nucleotides read TGTGCCAGCTCACCAAACAGGGGAACAGATGAAGCTTTCTTT.

As regards this clonotype: A much more abundant neighbour one base away suggests this may be a read error. The CDR3 sequence is CATSDLGEGYEQFF. In nucleotides, the CDR3 is TGTGCCACCAGTGATTTAGGGGAGGGCTATGAGCAGTTCTTC. The chain joins TRBV24-1 to TRBJ2-1, with 7 bases lining up with TRBD2. CDR1 KGHDR and CDR2 SFDVKD come from the germline V gene. The CDR3 sequence is 14 residues long. Unmatched junction bases numbered 4, after V lost 1 base and J lost 8 bases.

A note on this clonotype: Just one base apart from a much larger clone, this may be a read error. V gene TRBV5-1 combines with J gene TRBJ2-7, with 8 bases aligning to TRBD1. The CDR3 is 16 amino acids. Germline-derived CDR1 and CDR2 are SGHRS and YFSETQ. Germline trimming cut 0 bases from V and 3 bases from J; bases unmatched to any gene: 8. The DNA of the CDR3 is TGCGCCAGCAGCTTGGAGAATCCAGGGACAGGCTACGAGCAGTACTTC. Amino acids: CASSLENPGTGYEQYF. The full variable domain, completed using reference TRBV5-1 and TRBJ2-7, is KAGVTQTPRYLIKTRGQQVTLSCSPISGHRSVSWYQQTPGQGLQFLFEYFSETQRNKGNFPGRFSGRQFSNSRSEMNVSTLELGDSALYLCASSLENPGTGYEQYFGPGTRLTVT.